This TCR beta chain was sequenced during a study of blood T cell repertoires in COVID-19. Here immunoSEQ multiplex PCR was the method, and the copy in TCRdb shows in-frame clones only, minus some. The repertoire holds 150,000 to 250,000 clones, with around 80% as singletons. V was pared by 1 base and J by 0 bases, with 5 bases of the junction left unmatched. The CDR3 totals 18 residues. CDR1 is SEHNR, CDR2 FQNEAQ, per germline (reference sequence). The sample consisted of peripheral blood. The chain joins TRBV7-9 to TRBJ1-3, with 11 bases aligning to TRBD1. This clonotype originated in a human donor with acute or convalescent COVID-19. The donor label of this sample is uncertain. In DNA form, the CDR3 reads TGTGCCAGCAGCTTAGGAGGGACAGGGGGATTCTCTGGAAACACCATATATTTT. The encoded protein is CASSLGGTGGFSGNTIYF.